The rows below give T cell receptor beta chains drawn from one sample of a study of memory B cells and T cells in multiple sclerosis. Sequenced by immunoSEQ multiplex PCR; TCRdb stores in-frame clones only, minus some. The sample records 32,000 or so clones, approximately 85% being singletons. What these receptors recognize is not known. Input material: PBMCs from blood kept in culture. All receptors come from a human donor with multiple sclerosis. The CDR3 runs from the conserved cysteine through the conserved F or W. Fields, in order: J gene, V gene, clone size, D gene, CDR3 DNA, CDR3 protein. A D gene is named only where the DNA matches it firmly. Clone size is shown for a subset of rows, as once, few, many or a class of expanded clone.

J gene: TRBJ2-5; V gene: TRBV11-2; clone size: NA; D gene: NA; CDR3 DNA: TGTGCCAGCAGCTCGGACAGCGTCCAAGAGACCCAGTACTTC; CDR3 protein: CASSSDSVQETQYF
J gene: TRBJ2-7; V gene: TRBV6-6; clone size: NA; D gene: NA; CDR3 DNA: TGTGCCAGCAATCCGCTGGCAGCCGCAACCCACGAGCAGTACTTC; CDR3 protein: CASNPLAAATHEQYF
J gene: TRBJ2-7; V gene: TRBV28; clone size: NA; D gene: NA; CDR3 DNA: TGTGCCAGCAGCCCCGGGCACTCGAGCTCCTACGAGCAGTACTTC; CDR3 protein: CASSPGHSSSYEQYF
J gene: TRBJ2-7; V gene: TRBV4-1; clone size: NA; D gene: NA; CDR3 DNA: TGCGCCAGCAGCCAAGACTCTGGCTCGGAGCAGTACTTC; CDR3 protein: CASSQDSGSEQYF
J gene: TRBJ2-1; V gene: TRBV6-5; clone size: NA; D gene: TRBD2; CDR3 DNA: TGTGCCAGCAGGGCAGCGGGAAGATCCTACAATGAGCAGTTCTTC; CDR3 protein: CASRAAGRSYNEQFF
J gene: TRBJ2-7; V gene: TRBV5-4; clone size: NA; D gene: NA; CDR3 DNA: TGTGCCAGCAGCTTGGATCTCCAGGCCTACGAGCAGTACTTC; CDR3 protein: CASSLDLQAYEQYF
J gene: TRBJ2-7; V gene: TRBV5-1; clone size: NA; D gene: TRBD1; CDR3 DNA: TGCGCCAGCAGCTTGGTTGGGACAGGGGAGACCGAGCAGTACTTC; CDR3 protein: CASSLVGTGETEQYF
J gene: TRBJ2-2; V gene: TRBV15; clone size: NA; D gene: NA; CDR3 DNA: TGTGCCACCAGGGTCTGGGGACAAAACACCGGGGAGCTGTTTTTT; CDR3 protein: CATRVWGQNTGELFF
J gene: TRBJ2-1; V gene: TRBV29-1; clone size: once; D gene: NA; CDR3 DNA: TGCAGCGTCCGCGGACAGGCCATCCAGGGAGGTGAGCAGTTCTTC; CDR3 protein: CSVRGQAIQGGEQFF
J gene: TRBJ2-7; V gene: TRBV7-9; clone size: NA; D gene: TRBD1; CDR3 DNA: TGTGCCAGCAGTCAAGACAGGGGGCGCATCTACGAGCAGTACTTC; CDR3 protein: CASSQDRGRIYEQYF
J gene: TRBJ2-1; V gene: TRBV18; clone size: NA; D gene: TRBD2; CDR3 DNA: TGTGCCAGCTCACCACTCCTAGCGGGGGAGCTCCTTAACAATGAGCAGTTCTTC; CDR3 protein: CASSPLLAGELLNNEQFF